These T cell receptor beta chains were read from a single sample in a study of OX40 agonist ivuxolimab in advanced cancers. The method was immunoSEQ multiplex PCR; TCRdb's version includes in-frame clones alone and lacks a portion of them. The repertoire holds around 19,000 clones, with approximately 80% as singletons. Sequences were derived from CD4+ or CD8+ T cells sorted from blood, sampled in a trial of the OX40 agonist ivuxolimab. The receptors come from an adult with an advanced solid tumor such as melanoma, head and neck, liver or kidney cancer. The CDR3 runs from the conserved cysteine through the conserved F or W. The D gene is left open where the match is weak. Rows give clone size only sometimes, using once, few, many, or a class for an expanded clone.

v_gene: TRBV10-1
j_gene: TRBJ1-4
d_gene: NA
abundance: NA
CDR3nt: TGCGCCGGGGGGGGGAGTGAAAAACTGTTTTTT
CDR3aa: CAGGGSEKLFF

v_gene: TRBV5-1
j_gene: TRBJ2-3
d_gene: NA
abundance: NA
CDR3nt: TGCGCCAGCAGCTTCCGGGACGCCACAGATACGCAGTATTTT
CDR3aa: CASSFRDATDTQYF

v_gene: TRBV27
j_gene: TRBJ1-2
d_gene: NA
abundance: NA
CDR3nt: TGTGCCAGCAGTTTAGCCAGCAAAGATGCGGGCTACACCTTC
CDR3aa: CASSLASKDAGYTF

v_gene: TRBV9
j_gene: TRBJ1-4
d_gene: NA
abundance: NA
CDR3nt: TGTGCCAGCAGCGTATTCGGGATGGAGGGTGAAAAACTGTTTTTT
CDR3aa: CASSVFGMEGEKLFF

v_gene: TRBV30
j_gene: TRBJ2-7
d_gene: TRBD1
abundance: NA
CDR3nt: TGTGCCTGGCAGCTGGGACAGGGGCCCTACGAGCAGTACTTC
CDR3aa: CAWQLGQGPYEQYF

v_gene: TRBV9
j_gene: TRBJ2-1
d_gene: TRBD1
abundance: NA
CDR3nt: TGTGCCAGCAGCGCCGACCCTCGGGACAGCTCCTACAATGAGCAGTTCTTC
CDR3aa: CASSADPRDSSYNEQFF

v_gene: TRBV9
j_gene: TRBJ2-7
d_gene: TRBD1
abundance: once
CDR3nt: TGTGCCAGCAGCCCAGGGGGCGCGCCCTCGAATGAGCAGTACTTC
CDR3aa: CASSPGGAPSNEQYF

v_gene: TRBV5-8
j_gene: TRBJ2-7
d_gene: NA
abundance: NA
CDR3nt: TGTGCCAGCAGCTTTCGCCACCCCTACGAGCAGTACTTC
CDR3aa: CASSFRHPYEQYF

v_gene: TRBV5-6
j_gene: TRBJ1-6
d_gene: NA
abundance: NA
CDR3nt: TGTGCCAGCAGCTTGGGGACCCATTCACCCCTCCACTTT
CDR3aa: CASSLGTHSPLHF

v_gene: TRBV7-6
j_gene: TRBJ2-7
d_gene: NA
abundance: NA
CDR3nt: TGTGCCAGCAGCTTCCGGGACAAACCCTACGAGCAGTACTTC
CDR3aa: CASSFRDKPYEQYF

v_gene: TRBV11-2
j_gene: TRBJ2-7
d_gene: TRBD2
abundance: NA
CDR3nt: TGTGCCAGCAGCTTAGGGACTAGCACTAACGAGCAGTACTTC
CDR3aa: CASSLGTSTNEQYF

v_gene: TRBV7-9
j_gene: TRBJ2-5
d_gene: NA
abundance: NA
CDR3nt: TGTGCCAGCAGCTTCTCCGGGATCCAAGAGACCCAGTACTTC
CDR3aa: CASSFSGIQETQYF

v_gene: TRBV7-8
j_gene: TRBJ2-2
d_gene: TRBD2
abundance: once
CDR3nt: TGTGCCAGCAGCGGACGCGTAGCGGGTAACACCGGGGAGCTGTTTTTT
CDR3aa: CASSGRVAGNTGELFF

v_gene: TRBV7-9
j_gene: TRBJ2-1
d_gene: TRBD1
abundance: NA
CDR3nt: TGTGCCAGCAGTAACAGGGGGCTCTGGGACAATGAGCAGTTCTTC
CDR3aa: CASSNRGLWDNEQFF

v_gene: TRBV6-5
j_gene: TRBJ2-7
d_gene: TRBD2
abundance: few
CDR3nt: TGTGCCAGCAGTTACCCTTCGGGGGGTTCCTACGAGCAGTACTTC
CDR3aa: CASSYPSGGSYEQYF

v_gene: TRBV10-3
j_gene: TRBJ2-7
d_gene: NA
abundance: NA
CDR3nt: TGTGCCATCAGTGAGGGACTGCTGGTCGAGCAGTACTTC
CDR3aa: CAISEGLLVEQYF

v_gene: TRBV5-4
j_gene: TRBJ2-7
d_gene: NA
abundance: once
CDR3nt: TGTGCCAGCAGCCCCGGCAGAGGGCTTTACTACGAGCAGTACTTC
CDR3aa: CASSPGRGLYYEQYF

v_gene: TRBV27
j_gene: TRBJ1-1
d_gene: NA
abundance: NA
CDR3nt: TGTGCCAGCAGTTTAGGGGGGAGAGGCACTGAAGCTTTCTTT
CDR3aa: CASSLGGRGTEAFF

v_gene: TRBV28
j_gene: TRBJ2-7
d_gene: NA
abundance: once
CDR3nt: TGTGCCAGCAGTCTCCGGGGATTTCACGAGCAGTACTTC
CDR3aa: CASSLRGFHEQYF

v_gene: TRBV2
j_gene: TRBJ2-4
d_gene: NA
abundance: NA
CDR3nt: TGTGCCAGCAGACAGACCAAAAACATTCAGTACTTC
CDR3aa: CASRQTKNIQYF

v_gene: TRBV29-1
j_gene: TRBJ1-3
d_gene: NA
abundance: NA
CDR3nt: TGCAGCGTTGAAGATGGGGGGGCTACCGGAAACACCATATATTTT
CDR3aa: CSVEDGGATGNTIYF

v_gene: TRBV28
j_gene: TRBJ1-1
d_gene: NA
abundance: NA
CDR3nt: TGTGCCAGCAGTTTATCTCCAGGGAAGAACACTGAAGCTTTCTTT
CDR3aa: CASSLSPGKNTEAFF

v_gene: TRBV2
j_gene: TRBJ1-5
d_gene: TRBD1
abundance: NA
CDR3nt: TGTGCCAGCTCGGGACAGATTAATAGCAATCAGCCCCAGCATTTT
CDR3aa: CASSGQINSNQPQHF

v_gene: TRBV7-6
j_gene: TRBJ2-5
d_gene: NA
abundance: NA
CDR3nt: TGTGCCAGCAGCTTCGGAGGGGCGATAGGAGAGACCCAGTACTTC
CDR3aa: CASSFGGAIGETQYF

v_gene: TRBV18
j_gene: TRBJ1-1
d_gene: TRBD1
abundance: NA
CDR3nt: TGTGCCAGCAGCCAAGACAGGGGGTGGAACACTGAAGCTTTCTTT
CDR3aa: CASSQDRGWNTEAFF

v_gene: TRBV15
j_gene: TRBJ2-4
d_gene: TRBD2
abundance: NA
CDR3nt: TGTGCCACCAGCGGGAGGACTAGCTTCGAAAACATTCAGTACTTC
CDR3aa: CATSGRTSFENIQYF

v_gene: TRBV5-1
j_gene: TRBJ2-7
d_gene: NA
abundance: large
CDR3nt: TGCGCCAGCAGCGGGGACACCTCCTACGAGCAGTACTTC
CDR3aa: CASSGDTSYEQYF

v_gene: TRBV13
j_gene: TRBJ1-1
d_gene: NA
abundance: NA
CDR3nt: TGTGCCAGCAGCTTAGGGACAACCACTGAAGCTTTCTTT
CDR3aa: CASSLGTTTEAFF

v_gene: TRBV15
j_gene: TRBJ2-1
d_gene: NA
abundance: NA
CDR3nt: TGTGCCACCAGGGGGAAATCCTACAATGAGCAGTTCTTC
CDR3aa: CATRGKSYNEQFF

v_gene: TRBV4-2
j_gene: TRBJ2-7
d_gene: NA
abundance: few
CDR3nt: TGTGCCAGCAGCCAAGCGGGGGATCCCTACGAGCAGTACTTC
CDR3aa: CASSQAGDPYEQYF

v_gene: TRBV5-1
j_gene: TRBJ2-7
d_gene: NA
abundance: NA
CDR3nt: TGCGCCAGCAGCGCGACAGGACCATACGAGCAGTACTTC
CDR3aa: CASSATGPYEQYF

v_gene: TRBV14
j_gene: TRBJ2-3
d_gene: NA
abundance: NA
CDR3nt: TGTGCCAGCAGCCAAGTTAGGCACACAGATACGCAGTATTTT
CDR3aa: CASSQVRHTDTQYF

v_gene: TRBV7-9
j_gene: TRBJ2-1
d_gene: TRBD2
abundance: NA
CDR3nt: TGTGCCAGCAGCTTAACGGGAGGTCCCTACAATGAGCAGTTCTTC
CDR3aa: CASSLTGGPYNEQFF

v_gene: TRBV6-1
j_gene: TRBJ2-3
d_gene: NA
abundance: NA
CDR3nt: TGTGCCAGCAGTGAAATGGTAGGGTACACAGATACGCAGTATTTT
CDR3aa: CASSEMVGYTDTQYF

v_gene: TRBV9
j_gene: TRBJ1-1
d_gene: NA
abundance: few
CDR3nt: TGTGCCAGCGGAGACACAACTGAAGCTTTCTTT
CDR3aa: CASGDTTEAFF

v_gene: TRBV6-1
j_gene: TRBJ1-3
d_gene: NA
abundance: NA
CDR3nt: TGTGCCAGCAGCCCACAGCCAGCCTCTGGAAACACCATATATTTT
CDR3aa: CASSPQPASGNTIYF

v_gene: TRBV10-3
j_gene: TRBJ2-2
d_gene: NA
abundance: NA
CDR3nt: TGTGCCATCAGCCGTCCGAACACCGGGGAGCTGTTTTTT
CDR3aa: CAISRPNTGELFF

v_gene: TRBV14
j_gene: TRBJ1-1
d_gene: NA
abundance: NA
CDR3nt: TGTGCCAGCAGCCAAGGAACTGAAGCTTTCTTT
CDR3aa: CASSQGTEAFF

v_gene: TRBV9
j_gene: TRBJ2-3
d_gene: NA
abundance: NA
CDR3nt: TGTGCCAGCAGCGAAGTCGAGAGGGGGGCGGCAGATACGCAGTATTTT
CDR3aa: CASSEVERGAADTQYF

v_gene: TRBV5-1
j_gene: TRBJ1-1
d_gene: NA
abundance: few
CDR3nt: TGCGCCAGCAGCTCGGGGGACGGTGAAGCTTTCTTT
CDR3aa: CASSSGDGEAFF

v_gene: TRBV2
j_gene: TRBJ1-5
d_gene: NA
abundance: NA
CDR3nt: TGTGCCAGCAGAGGCGGTTATTGGGGGCTGCGCAATCAGCCCCAGCATTTT
CDR3aa: CASRGGYWGLRNQPQHF

v_gene: TRBV7-6
j_gene: TRBJ2-2
d_gene: NA
abundance: NA
CDR3nt: TGTGCCAGCAGCTTAGATCCCCGAAAGAAAAACACCGGGGAGCTGTTTTTT
CDR3aa: CASSLDPRKKNTGELFF

v_gene: TRBV4-1
j_gene: TRBJ2-7
d_gene: NA
abundance: NA
CDR3nt: TGCGCCAGCAGCCTCCAAGGAAACTCCTACGAGCAGTACTTC
CDR3aa: CASSLQGNSYEQYF

v_gene: TRBV13
j_gene: TRBJ1-2
d_gene: NA
abundance: NA
CDR3nt: TGTGCCAGCAGCTTAGACAGAAACTATGGCTACACCTTC
CDR3aa: CASSLDRNYGYTF

v_gene: TRBV18
j_gene: TRBJ2-5
d_gene: TRBD1
abundance: once
CDR3nt: TGTGCCAGCTCACCGGACAGGGCGGAGGAGACCCAGTACTTC
CDR3aa: CASSPDRAEETQYF

v_gene: TRBV4-1
j_gene: TRBJ2-2
d_gene: NA
abundance: NA
CDR3nt: TGCGCCAGCAGCCAAGTCTTGCAGGGGTGGACCGGGGAGCTGTTTTTT
CDR3aa: CASSQVLQGWTGELFF

v_gene: TRBV7-7
j_gene: TRBJ2-2
d_gene: NA
abundance: NA
CDR3nt: TGTGCCAGCAGCTTAGACACCTCGAACACCGGGGAGCTGTTTTTT
CDR3aa: CASSLDTSNTGELFF